Presented here are 20 T cell receptor beta chains from one specimen sequenced in a study of shared clonotypes between healthy human individuals. Naive CD8 cells, CD45RO-negative and positively selected for CCR7, excluded terminally differentiated effector memory CD45RA+ cells. Sequencing was performed with immunoSEQ multiplex PCR; in TCRdb, only in-frame clones are kept and a portion is missing. The repertoire holds nearly 2 million clones, with 85% to 95% as singletons. The sample comprised naive CD8+ T cells sorted from blood. These receptors originate from a man aged 18 to 30 in good health.

This clone came up once. The chain uses TRBV27 and TRBJ2-3; D unresolved. The germline CDR1 and CDR2 sequences are MNHEY and SMNVEV (reference sequence). V lost 6 bases, J lost 0 bases, and 10 bases lay in between. The CDR3 contains 14 residues. The CDR3 reads CASRELPSTDTQYF. The CDR3, as DNA: TGTGCCAGCAGAGAACTACCAAGCACAGATACGCAGTATTTT.

CDR3 loop: CASSKGTANLFTDTQYF. CDR3 nucleotide sequence: TGTGCCAGCAGCAAAGGGACAGCCAACCTTTTCACAGATACGCAGTATTTT. The chain carries TRBV14 and TRBJ2-3; 7 bases match TRBD1. The CDR3 runs to 17 residues. Germline V CDR1 and CDR2: SGHDN, FVKESK. Trimming cost V 5 bases and J 2 bases; bases outside gene matches: 13.

This clone was seen more than once but under ten times. In the same sample, other DNA sequences code for this CDR3. The chain couples TRBV15 to TRBJ1-1; D is ambiguous. The CDR3 spans 13 residues. Germline V gives CDR1 LNHNV, CDR2 YYDKDF (reference sequence). With 1 base removed from V and 1 base from J, the gap between germline ends came to 4 bases. Here the CDR3 reads CATSRGENTEAFF. The CDR3 nucleotides are TGTGCCACCAGCAGAGGGGAGAACACTGAAGCTTTCTTT.

This chain joins TRBV6-5 and TRBJ1-2; maybe TRBD1 (6 bases). The CDR3 loop spans 14 amino acids. V was clipped by 0 bases and J by 7 bases, with 12 bases between them. Germline CDR1 MNHEY, CDR2 SVGAGI. CDR3 DNA: TGTGCCAGCAGTTACTCGATGTACAGGGCTGGCTACACCTTC. Protein: CASSYSMYRAGYTF.

The gene calls are TRBV28 and TRBJ2-7; the D gene is possibly TRBD2 (5 bases). Trimming shortened V by 4 bases and J by 3 bases, and 19 bases separated the two germline ends. CDR1 is MDHEN, CDR2 SYDVKM, per germline. The CDR3 covers 16 residues. For the CDR3, the DNA is TGTGCCAGCAGTTACGGACGGGCGGGTTCGATCTACGAGCAGTACTTC. It is translated as CASSYGRAGSIYEQYF.

The rearrangement uses TRBV25-1 and TRBJ1-6; TRBD1 agrees at 8 bases. The CDR3 consists of 13 residues. Per the germline V gene, CDR1 is MGHDK and CDR2 is SYGVNS. V was clipped by 6 bases and J by 10 bases; unmatched bases: 5. CDR3 amino acids: CASSQGAGSPLHF. The CDR3 nucleotides are TGTGCCAGCAGCCAGGGGGCTGGGTCACCCCTCCACTTT.

The chain carries TRBV6-6 and TRBJ1-5; TRBD1 is a possible D gene (6 bases). V was shortened by 6 bases and J by 0 bases, with 9 bases between the two germline ends. The CDR3 loop spans 14 amino acids. Germline CDR1 is MNHNY and CDR2 is SVGAGI (reference sequence). CDR3 residues: CASRWDISNQPQHF. The CDR3 DNA reads as TGTGCCAGCAGATGGGACATTAGCAATCAGCCCCAGCATTTT.

This CDR3 is CASRKGDSPYNEQFF. CDR3 nucleotide sequence: TGTGCCAGCAGGAAGGGGGACAGCCCCTACAATGAGCAGTTCTTC. The chain has TRBV28 and TRBJ2-1, with 7 positions matching TRBD1. This CDR3 comprises 15 residues. Germline CDR1 reads MDHEN; CDR2 reads SYDVKM. The V segment lost 6 bases and the J segment 2 bases; nucleotides outside the gene matches: 7.

V gene TRBV7-9 combines with J gene TRBJ1-6; D not resolved. The V and J ends lost 4 bases and 8 bases respectively, with 9 bases between them. CDR1 and CDR2 from the germline V gene are SEHNR and FQNEAQ (reference sequence). The CDR3 has 13 amino acids. CDR3 region: CASSSSGYSPLHF. The CDR3, as DNA: TGTGCCAGCAGCTCGAGCGGGTATTCACCCCTCCACTTT.

The rearrangement joins TRBV6-5 to TRBJ1-1; 7 bases agree with TRBD1. Losses at the gene ends were 6 bases for V and 7 bases for J; bases not matched to a gene: 14. This CDR3 region has 15 residues. The germline V gene encodes CDR1 MNHEY and CDR2 SVGAGI. Here the CDR3 DNA reads TGTGCCAGCAGCCTCCAACAGGGGAGCTTAATTGAAGCTTTCTTT. Translating gives CASSLQQGSLIEAFF.

The rearrangement uses TRBV11-2 and TRBJ1-6, with TRBD1 matching over 7 bases. The CDR3 covers 19 residues. V was clipped by 0 bases and J by 0 bases; unmatched bases: 8. From germline, CDR1 is SGHAT and CDR2 FQNNGV. The CDR3 region has the DNA TGTGCCAGCAGCTTAGAGTGGGTGGACAGGAGCTCCTATAATTCACCCCTCCACTTT. It is translated as CASSLEWVDRSSYNSPLHF.

The chain combines TRBV10-3 with TRBJ2-7; 9 bases match TRBD2. Losses at the gene ends were 0 bases for V and 2 bases for J; bases not matched to a gene: 5. This CDR3 region has 16 residues. Per the germline V gene, CDR1 is ENHRY and CDR2 is SYGVKD. The CDR3 spells CAISESWSSGAYEQYF. CDR3 bases: TGTGCCATCAGTGAGTCGTGGTCTAGCGGGGCCTACGAGCAGTACTTC.

The V gene is TRBV7-9, the J gene TRBJ2-3; weak D call: TRBD1 (5 bases). V lost 5 bases to trimming and J lost 3 bases, with 15 bases between them. The CDR3 extends over 15 amino acids. The germline V gene has CDR1 SEHNR and CDR2 FQNEAQ (reference sequence). The CDR3 loop reads CASSLQLGQTDTQYF. The CDR3 DNA follows: TGTGCCAGCAGCCTCCAATTGGGGCAAACAGATACGCAGTATTTT.

The chain uses TRBV30 and TRBJ2-7, with a possible D match to TRBD2 (6 bases). CDR3 length: 12 residues. CDR1 is GTSNPN and CDR2 is SVGIG in the germline V gene (reference sequence). Trimming pared 0 bases from V and 6 bases from J, leaving 9 bases between. CDR3 in DNA: TGTGCCTGGAGTGTACGCGGGATCGAGCAGTACTTC. This encodes CAWSVRGIEQYF. Using reference TRBV30 and TRBJ2-7 for the parts outside the CDR3, the full variable domain is SQTIHQWPATLVQPVGSPLSLECTVEGTSNPNLYWYRQAAGRGLQLLFYSVGIGQISSEVPQNLSASRPQDRQFILSSKKLLLSDSGFYLCAWSVRGIEQYFGPGTRLTVT.

This rearrangement joins TRBV29-1 to TRBJ2-1; 9 bases are a match to TRBD1. The CDR3 is 12 amino acids. Germline V lookup: CDR1 SQVTM, CDR2 ANQGSEA. J gave up 6 bases and V 7 bases, and 4 bases lay outside the gene matches. The CDR3 DNA follows: TGCAGCGCGGGACAGGGAGGCAATGAGCAGTTCTTC. Protein product: CSAGQGGNEQFF.

In the case of this clone: Its ends do not fully match the called genes, so a read error is possible. The chain uses TRBV7-2 and TRBJ2-2; D may be TRBD1 (6 bases). The CDR3 sequence is 16 residues long. Germline values: CDR1 SGHTA, CDR2 FQGNSA. The CDR3: CASRLGSQGPTGELFF. The CDR3 bases are TGTGCCAGCAGGTTAGGGTCCCAGGGGCCCACCGGGGAGCTGTTTTTT.

V and J are TRBV2 and TRBJ1-1, with D tentatively TRBD1 (6 bases). This CDR3 has 12 amino acids. Between the trimmed V and J ends, which lost 9 bases and 6 bases, there was a span of 14 bases. Germline V gives CDR1 SNHLY, CDR2 FYNNEI. The DNA of the CDR3 is TGTGCCAGAGGGGGTGGGGAGTCTGAAGCTTTCTTT. This sequence encodes CARGGGESEAFF.

The chain joins TRBV19 to TRBJ1-1; maybe TRBD1 (6 bases). V was cut by 3 bases and J by 7 bases, with 21 bases left in between. This CDR3 contains 16 residues. The V gene's germline CDR1 is LNHDA and CDR2 SQIVND (reference sequence). DNA of the CDR3: TGTGCCAGTAGTATCTCCCCGCAGGGGCCAAGGAGTGAAGCTTTCTTT. Translation gives CASSISPQGPRSEAFF. Filled out from reference TRBV19 and TRBJ1-1, the complete variable domain reads DGGITQSPKYLFRKEGQNVTLSCEQNLNHDAMYWYRQDPGQGLRLIYYSQIVNDFQKGDIAEGYSVSREKKESFPLTVTSAQKNPTAFYLCASSISPQGPRSEAFFGQGTRLTVV.

This clone was counted a single time. The sample contains more than one DNA sequence encoding this CDR3. The chain couples TRBV6-5 to TRBJ2-3, with D hard to call. CDR1 and CDR2 from the germline V gene are MNHEY and SVGAGI. V was pared by 2 bases and J by 6 bases, with 9 bases between. The length of the CDR3 is 13 residues. The CDR3 loop reads CASSYAESDTQYF. CDR3 nucleotide sequence: TGTGCCAGCAGTTACGCCGAGTCGGATACGCAGTATTTT.

V and J are TRBV4-1 and TRBJ2-2, with a possible D match to TRBD1 (6 bases). V dropped 0 bases and J dropped 0 bases, with 11 bases sitting between them. Germline CDR1 is MGHRA and CDR2 is YSYEKL. CDR3 size: 17 residues. CDR3 protein: CASSQETPGANTGELFF. CDR3 in DNA: TGCGCCAGCAGCCAAGAAACCCCAGGGGCGAACACCGGGGAGCTGTTTTTT.